The 12 T cell receptor beta chains in this list originate from one sample, sequenced in a study of blood T cell repertoires in COVID-19. The assay was immunoSEQ multiplex PCR, and TCRdb's table has in-frame clones only and misses some. The sample lists a few hundred thousand clones, around 90% seen once, with 1.7% in the top ten. Source material: PBMCs or T cells enriched from blood (not recorded which). The source is a woman under 30 with acute COVID-19.

The CDR3 is CASSLLLTGVGSYNEQFF. DNA for the CDR3: TGTGCCAGCAGCTTACTCCTGACAGGGGTGGGCTCCTACAATGAGCAGTTCTTC. The chain carries TRBV11-2 and TRBJ2-1; 8 bases are shared with TRBD1. The germline CDR1 and CDR2 sequences are SGHAT and FQNNGV. This CDR3 contains 18 residues. After removal of 2 bases from V and 0 bases from J, the junction contained 9 bases not matched to a gene.

J is TRBJ1-4 and V is TRBV3-1 (or the pseudogene TRBV3-2); D might be TRBD1 (6 bases). V was cut by 2 bases and J by 8 bases, with 12 bases left in between. The CDR3 length is 14 residues. Germline V gives CDR1 LGHDT, CDR2 YNNKEL (reference sequence). The CDR3 here is CASSQSGGGEKLFF. The CDR3 DNA reads as TGTGCCAGCAGCCAAAGTGGGGGGGGCGAAAAACTGTTTTTT.

The chain is built from TRBV6-5 and TRBJ1-1, with 7 bases matching TRBD1. The J segment lost 4 bases and the V segment lost 5 bases, leaving 10 bases of the junction unmatched. The CDR3 is 15 residues long. The germline V gene encodes CDR1 MNHEY and CDR2 SVGAGI. DNA for the CDR3: TGTGCCAGCAGTCCTCTCCTTGACAGGGCCACTGAAGCTTTCTTT. As protein: CASSPLLDRATEAFF.

This chain joins TRBV6-2 or TRBV6-3 and TRBJ1-5; perhaps TRBD1 as D (6 bases). The germline V gene has CDR1 MNHEY and CDR2 SVGEGT. This CDR3 contains 14 residues. Trimming removed 2 bases at V and 6 bases at J, with 11 bases between. CDR3 bases: TGTGCCAGCAGTTACGCAGGGGTCGGTCAGCCCCAGCATTTT. It encodes CASSYAGVGQPQHF.

This clone was recorded a few times. This chain joins TRBV6-5 and TRBJ1-6; a weak D match, TRBD1 (5 bases). This CDR3 spans 14 amino acids. Trimming cost V 7 bases and J 5 bases, with 12 bases left between them. Germline V gene lookup returns CDR1 MNHEY and CDR2 SVGAGI. In DNA, the CDR3 is TGTGCCAGCACCGGGCAGGGTCATAATTCACCCCTCCACTTT. It translates to CASTGQGHNSPLHF.

This clone was observed a few times. V is TRBV6-5 and J is TRBJ2-3; perhaps TRBD2 as D (6 bases). This CDR3 is built from 14 residues. With 6 bases removed from V and 5 bases from J, the gap between germline ends came to 15 bases. The germline V gene encodes CDR1 MNHEY and CDR2 SVGAGI. This chain's CDR3 is CASRGAGQIDTQYF. In nucleotides, the CDR3 is TGTGCCAGCAGGGGAGCGGGCCAGATAGATACGCAGTATTTT.

The CDR3 DNA reads as TGCGCCAGCAGCCGGGATGGTTATAGCACAGATACGCAGTATTTT. Its protein product is CASSRDGYSTDTQYF. This chain joins TRBV5-1 and TRBJ2-3; D possibly corresponds to TRBD2 (5 bases). Trimming removed 4 bases at V and 0 bases at J, with 12 bases between. This CDR3 region has 15 residues. In germline, CDR1 is SGHRS, CDR2 YFSETQ.

In this sample, this clone turned up once. This chain connects TRBV6-5 to TRBJ2-7, with a tentative D call TRBD1 (6 bases). The length of the CDR3 is 16 residues. V was trimmed by 4 bases and J by 0 bases, leaving 16 bases between them. Germline V CDR1 and CDR2: MNHEY, SVGAGI. The CDR3 protein is CASSSTGTSSSYEQYF. The CDR3 DNA follows: TGTGCCAGCAGTTCCACCGGGACATCCAGCTCCTACGAGCAGTACTTC.

CDR3 amino acids: CASSLQGGAYNEQFF. The CDR3 coding sequence is TGTGCCAGCAGCTTGCAGGGGGGCGCCTACAATGAGCAGTTCTTC. The chain recombines TRBV5-5 with TRBJ2-1, with D perhaps matching TRBD1 (7 bases). The germline gives CDR1 SGHKS, CDR2 YYEKEE (reference sequence). The CDR3 totals 15 residues. V was cut by 1 base and J by 2 bases, with 10 bases left in between.

The rearrangement joins TRBV3-1 (or the pseudogene TRBV3-2) to TRBJ2-2; D ambiguous. The CDR3 has 17 residues. V was clipped by 1 base and J by 4 bases, with 16 bases between them. Germline V CDR1 and CDR2: LGHDT, YNNKEL (reference sequence). CDR3 amino acids: CASSQGSVTDPTGELFF. DNA for the CDR3: TGTGCCAGCAGCCAAGGAAGTGTTACAGACCCCACCGGGGAGCTGTTTTTT.

The chain links TRBV6-5 to TRBJ2-7; D call uncertain. Between the trimmed V and J ends, which lost 4 bases and 3 bases, there was a span of 16 bases. Germline-derived CDR1 and CDR2 are MNHEY and SVGAGI. This CDR3 is built from 15 residues. For the CDR3, the DNA is TGTGCCAGCAGTTCCGAGCCGACACCCGTCTACGAGCAGTACTTC. Its protein product is CASSSEPTPVYEQYF.

V is TRBV9 and J is TRBJ2-7; TRBD2 matches at 7 bases. The CDR3 runs 15 residues. After removal of 3 bases from V and 2 bases from J, the junction contained 8 bases not matched to a gene. Germline values: CDR1 SGDLS, CDR2 YYNGEE. CDR3 nucleotides: TGTGCCAGCAGCGGTGGGGCGGGGGTAGCCTACGAGCAGTACTTC. As protein: CASSGGAGVAYEQYF.